The T cell receptor beta chain described here comes from a study of OX40 agonist ivuxolimab in advanced cancers. Assay: immunoSEQ multiplex PCR; the TCRdb copy retains only in-frame clones and omits some. In the table there are about 82,000 clones, around 84% of which are singletons. A single count supports this clone. Germline V lookup: CDR1 MGHRA, CDR2 YSYEKL. This CDR3 region has 19 residues. Losses at the gene ends were 1 base for V and 4 bases for J; bases not matched to a gene: 10. The sequenced sample was CD4+ or CD8+ T cells sorted from blood, obtained in a trial of the OX40 agonist ivuxolimab. The clonotype was recovered from an adult with an advanced solid tumor such as melanoma, head and neck, liver or kidney cancer. The chain is built from TRBV4-1 and TRBJ2-5; 15 nucleotides match TRBD2. The CDR3 nucleotides are TGCGCCAGCAGCCAAGTCGGCGGACTAGCGGGAGGGCCCCCAGAGACCCAGTACTTC. Translation gives CASSQVGGLAGGPPETQYF.